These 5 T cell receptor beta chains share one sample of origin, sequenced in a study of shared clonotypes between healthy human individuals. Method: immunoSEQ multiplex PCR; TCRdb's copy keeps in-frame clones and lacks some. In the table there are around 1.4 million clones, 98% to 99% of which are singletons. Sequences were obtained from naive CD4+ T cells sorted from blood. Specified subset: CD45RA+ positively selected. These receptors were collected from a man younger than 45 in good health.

The CDR3 sequence: CASSYSPDTGELFF. CDR3 sequence (DNA): TGTGCCAGCAGTTACTCTCCCGACACCGGGGAGCTGTTTTTT. The gene calls are TRBV6-5 and TRBJ2-2; D call uncertain. The V end was cut by 0 bases, the J end by 3 bases, with 5 bases between. In germline, CDR1 is MNHEY, CDR2 SVGAGI. The CDR3 sequence is 14 residues long.

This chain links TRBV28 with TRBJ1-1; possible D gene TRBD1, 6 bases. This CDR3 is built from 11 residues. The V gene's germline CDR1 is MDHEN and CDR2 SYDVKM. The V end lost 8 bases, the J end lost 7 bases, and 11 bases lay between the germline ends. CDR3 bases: TGTGCCAGCCACAGGGCCGGTGAAGCTTTCTTT. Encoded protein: CASHRAGEAFF.

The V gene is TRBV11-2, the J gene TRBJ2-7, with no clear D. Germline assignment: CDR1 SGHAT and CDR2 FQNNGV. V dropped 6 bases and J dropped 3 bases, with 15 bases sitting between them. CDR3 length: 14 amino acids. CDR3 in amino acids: CASRRENMIYEQYF. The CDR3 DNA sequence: TGTGCCAGCAGGCGAGAGAACATGATCTACGAGCAGTACTTC.

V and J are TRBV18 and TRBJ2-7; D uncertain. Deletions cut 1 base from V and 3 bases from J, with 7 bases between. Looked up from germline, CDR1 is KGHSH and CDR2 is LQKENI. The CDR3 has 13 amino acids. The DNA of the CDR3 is TGTGCCAGCTCACCACAGAGGCTCTACGAGCAGTACTTC. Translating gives CASSPQRLYEQYF.

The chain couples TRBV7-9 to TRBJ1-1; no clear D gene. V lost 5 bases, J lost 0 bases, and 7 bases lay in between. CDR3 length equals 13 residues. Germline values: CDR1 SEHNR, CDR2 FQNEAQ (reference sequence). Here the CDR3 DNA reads TGTGCCAGCAGCCCCCTAATGAACACTGAAGCTTTCTTT. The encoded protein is CASSPLMNTEAFF. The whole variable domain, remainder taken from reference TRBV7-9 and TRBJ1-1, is DTGVSQNPRHKITKRGQNVTFRCDPISEHNRLYWYRQTLGQGPEFLTYFQNEAQLEKSRLLSDRFSAERPKGSFSTLEIQRTEQGDSAMYLCASSPLMNTEAFFGQGTRLTVV.